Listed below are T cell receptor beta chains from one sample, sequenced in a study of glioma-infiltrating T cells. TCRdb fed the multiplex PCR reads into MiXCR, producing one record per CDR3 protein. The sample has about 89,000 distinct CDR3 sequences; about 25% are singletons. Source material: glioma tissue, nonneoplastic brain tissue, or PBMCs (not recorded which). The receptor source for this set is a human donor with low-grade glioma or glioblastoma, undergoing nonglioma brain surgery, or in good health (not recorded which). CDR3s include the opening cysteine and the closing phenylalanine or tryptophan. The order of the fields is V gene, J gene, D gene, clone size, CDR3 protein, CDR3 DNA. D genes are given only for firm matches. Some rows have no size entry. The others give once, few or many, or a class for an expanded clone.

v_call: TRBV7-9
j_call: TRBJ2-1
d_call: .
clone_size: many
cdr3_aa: CASTLTPLARYNEQFF
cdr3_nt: TGTGCCAGCACCCTTACCCCGCTAGCCCGCTACAATGAGCAGTTCTTC

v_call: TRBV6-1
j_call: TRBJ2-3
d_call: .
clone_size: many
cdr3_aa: CASSYTASVATDTQYF
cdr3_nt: TGTGCCAGCAGTTACACCGCTAGCGTGGCCACAGATACGCAGTATTTT

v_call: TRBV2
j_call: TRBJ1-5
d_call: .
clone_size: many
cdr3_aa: CASSAYYSNQPQHF
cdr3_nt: TGTGCCAGCAGTGCCTACTATAGCAATCAGCCCCAGCATTTT

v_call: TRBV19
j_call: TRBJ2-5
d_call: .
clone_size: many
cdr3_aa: CASQTVYAQETQYF
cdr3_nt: TGTGCCAGCCAGACAGTGTACGCACAAGAGACCCAGTACTTC

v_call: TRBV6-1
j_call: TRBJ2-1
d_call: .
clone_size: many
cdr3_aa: CARTTRGRPRGQFF
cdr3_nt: TGTGCCAGGACCACCCGGGGACGCCCTAGGGGGCAGTTCTTC

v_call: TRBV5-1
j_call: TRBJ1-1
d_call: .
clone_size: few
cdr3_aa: CASSLMWPEAFF
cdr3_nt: TGCGCCAGCAGCTTGATGTGGCCTGAAGCTTTCTTT

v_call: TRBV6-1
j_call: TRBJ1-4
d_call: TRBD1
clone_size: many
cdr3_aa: CASSSFRGNNEKLFF
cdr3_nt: TGTGCCAGCAGTTCCTTCAGGGGGAATAATGAAAAACTGTTTTTT

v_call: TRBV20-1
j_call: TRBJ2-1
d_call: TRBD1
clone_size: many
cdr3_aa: CSARDPDRGIDEQFF
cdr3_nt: TGCAGTGCTAGAGATCCGGACAGGGGGATCGATGAGCAGTTCTTC

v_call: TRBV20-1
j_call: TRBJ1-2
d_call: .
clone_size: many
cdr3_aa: CSASSKHTPGPFYGYTF
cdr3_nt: TGCAGTGCTAGCTCAAAACATACTCCGGGACCGTTCTATGGCTACACCTTC

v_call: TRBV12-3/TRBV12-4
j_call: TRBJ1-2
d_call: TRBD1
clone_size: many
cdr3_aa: CASSPTGWVFLHSYGYTF
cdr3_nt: TGTGCCAGCAGTCCGACAGGGTGGGTGTTCCTTCATTCCTATGGCTACACCTTC

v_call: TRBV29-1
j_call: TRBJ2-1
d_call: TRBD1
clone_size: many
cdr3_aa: CSAGDRQNEQFF
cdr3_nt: TGCAGCGCCGGGGACAGGCAGAATGAGCAGTTCTTC

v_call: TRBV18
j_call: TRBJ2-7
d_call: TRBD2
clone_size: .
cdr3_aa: CASSTLREAGYEQYF
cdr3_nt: TGTGCCAGCTCAACGTTACGGGAGGCGGGCTACGAGCAGTACTTC

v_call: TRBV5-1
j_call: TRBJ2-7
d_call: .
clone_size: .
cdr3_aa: CASSRDGSYEQYF
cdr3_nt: TGCGCCAGCAGCCGGGACGGATCCTACGAGCAGTACTTC

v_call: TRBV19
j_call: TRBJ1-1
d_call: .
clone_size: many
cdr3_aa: CASTILQQNTEAFF
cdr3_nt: TGTGCCAGTACTATTCTACAGCAGAACACTGAAGCTTTCTTT

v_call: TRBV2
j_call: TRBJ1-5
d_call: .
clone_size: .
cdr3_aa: CASSAGAPGNHPQHF
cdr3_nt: TGTGCCAGCAGTGCAGGGGCTCCCGGTAATCACCCCCAGCATTTT

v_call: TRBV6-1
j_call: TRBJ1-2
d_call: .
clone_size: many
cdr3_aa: CASRTGLRYGYTF
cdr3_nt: TGTGCCAGCAGGACAGGACTCCGCTACGGCTACACCTTC

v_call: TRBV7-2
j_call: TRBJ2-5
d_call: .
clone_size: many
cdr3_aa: CASSSRRGETQYF
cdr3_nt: TGTGCCAGCAGCTCCCGTAGAGGAGAGACCCAGTACTTC

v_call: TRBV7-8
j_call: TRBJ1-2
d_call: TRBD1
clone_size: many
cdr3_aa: CASSKTGTETSVYTF
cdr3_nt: TGTGCCAGCAGCAAGACCGGGACAGAAACCTCCGTCTACACCTTC

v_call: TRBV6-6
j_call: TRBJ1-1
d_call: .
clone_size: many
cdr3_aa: CASSYGKGYTEAFF
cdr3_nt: TGTGCCAGCAGTTACGGGAAGGGTTACACTGAAGCTTTCTTT

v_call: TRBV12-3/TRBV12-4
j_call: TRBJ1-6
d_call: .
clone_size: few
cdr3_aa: CASRLEEVNSPLHF
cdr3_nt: TGTGCCAGCAGATTAGAAGAAGTTAATTCACCCCTCCACTTT

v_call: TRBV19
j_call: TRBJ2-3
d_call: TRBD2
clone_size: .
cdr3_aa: CASSISPSGGSTDTQYF
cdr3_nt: TGTGCCAGTAGTATATCACCTAGCGGGGGCAGCACAGATACGCAGTATTTT

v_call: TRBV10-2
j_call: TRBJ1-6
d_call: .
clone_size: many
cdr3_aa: CASSDAGSYNSPLHF
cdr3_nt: TGCGCCAGCAGTGACGCGGGATCCTATAATTCACCCCTCCACTTT

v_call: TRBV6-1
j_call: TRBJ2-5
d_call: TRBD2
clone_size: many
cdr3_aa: CASSGRGGIGLAVQETQYF
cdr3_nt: TGTGCCAGCAGTGGCCGGGGGGGGATAGGGCTAGCGGTGCAAGAGACCCAGTACTTC

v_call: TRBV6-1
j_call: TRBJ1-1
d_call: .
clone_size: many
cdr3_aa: CASSYQNTEAFF
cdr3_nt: TGTGCCAGCAGCTACCAAAACACTGAAGCTTTCTTT

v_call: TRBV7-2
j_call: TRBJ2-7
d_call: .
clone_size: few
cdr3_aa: CASSNMRAYEQYF
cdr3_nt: TGTGCCAGCAGCAATATGAGGGCCTACGAGCAGTACTTC

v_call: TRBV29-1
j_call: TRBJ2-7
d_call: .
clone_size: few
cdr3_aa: CSVAPDRARYEQYF
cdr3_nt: TGCAGCGTTGCCCCGGACCGGGCACGGTACGAGCAGTACTTC

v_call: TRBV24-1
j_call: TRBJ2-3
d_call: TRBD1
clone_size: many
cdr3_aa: CATSEGTGGTDTQYF
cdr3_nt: TGTGCCACCAGTGAAGGGACAGGGGGCACAGATACGCAGTATTTT

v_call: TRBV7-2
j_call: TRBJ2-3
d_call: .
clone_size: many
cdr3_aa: CASSSPPASQYF
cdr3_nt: TGTGCCAGCAGCTCACCCCCCGCATCGCAGTATTTT

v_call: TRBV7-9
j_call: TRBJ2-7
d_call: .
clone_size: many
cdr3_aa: CASSLAVGGNEQYF
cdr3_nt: TGTGCCAGCAGCTTAGCGGTAGGGGGTAACGAGCAGTACTTC

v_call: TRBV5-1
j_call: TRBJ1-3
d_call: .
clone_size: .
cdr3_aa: CASSSGTSRNTIYF
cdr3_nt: TGCGCCAGCAGCTCCGGGACATCACGAAACACCATATATTTT

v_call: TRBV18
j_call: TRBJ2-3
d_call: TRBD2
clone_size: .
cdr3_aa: CASSPFQLAGGRDTQYF
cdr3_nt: TGTGCCAGCTCACCTTTTCAGCTGGCGGGGGGCCGGGATACGCAGTATTTT

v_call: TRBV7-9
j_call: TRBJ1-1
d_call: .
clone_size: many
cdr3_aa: CASSLYRKTFF
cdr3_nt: TGTGCCAGCAGCTTATACAGGAAAACTTTCTTT

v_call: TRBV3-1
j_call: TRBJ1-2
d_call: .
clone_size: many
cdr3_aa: CASSQEGPRYYGYTF
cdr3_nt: TGTGCCAGCAGCCAAGAAGGTCCCCGTTACTATGGCTACACCTTC

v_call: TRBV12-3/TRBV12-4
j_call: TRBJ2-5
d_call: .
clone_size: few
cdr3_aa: CASSLADQNQETQYF
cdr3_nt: TGTGCCAGCAGTTTAGCGGACCAAAACCAAGAGACCCAGTACTTC

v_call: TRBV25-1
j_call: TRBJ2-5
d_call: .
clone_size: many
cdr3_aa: CASNRGTGAETQYF
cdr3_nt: TGTGCCAGCAACCGGGGAACGGGGGCGGAGACCCAGTACTTC

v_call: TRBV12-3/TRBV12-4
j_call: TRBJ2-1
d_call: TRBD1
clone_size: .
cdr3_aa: CASSLGQGSYNEQFF
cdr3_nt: TGTGCCAGCAGCCTGGGACAGGGCTCCTACAATGAGCAGTTCTTC

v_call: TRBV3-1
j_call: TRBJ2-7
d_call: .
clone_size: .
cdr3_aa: CASSLGRRGEQYF
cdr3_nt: TGTGCCAGCAGCCTAGGCCGGCGGGGCGAGCAGTACTTC

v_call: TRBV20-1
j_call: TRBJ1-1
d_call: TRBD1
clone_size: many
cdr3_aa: CSASEGARTEAFF
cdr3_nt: TGCAGTGCTAGCGAGGGGGCGAGGACTGAAGCTTTCTTT

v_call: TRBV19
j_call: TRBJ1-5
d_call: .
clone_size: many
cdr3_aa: CASREDSTPNQPQHF
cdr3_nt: TGTGCCAGTAGGGAGGACAGCACCCCGAATCAGCCCCAGCATTTT

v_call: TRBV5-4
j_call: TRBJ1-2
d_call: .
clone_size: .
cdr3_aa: CASSLAGGAGDTF
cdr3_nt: TGTGCCAGCAGCTTGGCCGGGGGCGCGGGGGACACCTTC

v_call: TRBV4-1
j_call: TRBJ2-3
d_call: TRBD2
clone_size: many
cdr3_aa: CASSQALAGGPDTQYF
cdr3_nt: TGCGCCAGCAGCCAAGCTCTAGCGGGAGGGCCAGATACGCAGTATTTT

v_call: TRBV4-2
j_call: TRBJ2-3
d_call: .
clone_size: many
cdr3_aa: CASSQAFGGTDTQYF
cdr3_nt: TGTGCCAGCAGCCAAGCTTTCGGGGGCACAGATACGCAGTATTTT

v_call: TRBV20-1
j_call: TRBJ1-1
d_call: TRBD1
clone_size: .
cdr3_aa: CSARGRQGPNTEAFF
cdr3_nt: TGCAGTGCTAGAGGGCGACAGGGTCCGAACACTGAAGCTTTCTTT

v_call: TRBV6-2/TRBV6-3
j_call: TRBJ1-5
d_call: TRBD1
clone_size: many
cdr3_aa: CASSPGQGDQPQHF
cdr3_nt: TGTGCCAGCAGCCCAGGACAGGGTGACCAGCCCCAGCATTTT

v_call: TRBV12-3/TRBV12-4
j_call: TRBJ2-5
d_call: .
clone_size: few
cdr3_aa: CASSFLPRETQYF
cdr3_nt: TGTGCCAGCAGTTTCCTTCCCAGAGAGACCCAGTACTTC

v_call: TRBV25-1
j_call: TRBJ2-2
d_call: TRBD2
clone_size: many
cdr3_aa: CASINPTSANTGELFF
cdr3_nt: TGTGCCAGCATTAACCCAACTAGCGCGAACACCGGGGAGCTGTTTTTT

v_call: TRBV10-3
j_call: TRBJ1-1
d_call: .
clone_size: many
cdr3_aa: CAARRGGPQGAEAFF
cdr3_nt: TGTGCCGCGAGACGAGGGGGACCCCAGGGCGCTGAAGCTTTCTTT

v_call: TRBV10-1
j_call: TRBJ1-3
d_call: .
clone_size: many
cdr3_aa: CASSPGTTGNTIYF
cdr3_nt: TGCGCCTCCAGCCCCGGGACAACTGGAAACACCATATATTTT